This T cell receptor beta chain was retrieved from a study of cytomegalovirus exposure and HLA in healthy donors. Study-wide findings and caveats: Listed as cytomegalovirus-associated were over 150 TCR beta chains. What TCR beta sequences reportedly achieved was accurate prediction of HLA-A and HLA-B alleles in most subjects.

Among the donors, all were healthy bone marrow donors. A word on this clone: The target antigen is unknown.

PCR involved 60 Vbeta and 13 Jbeta primers. Assay: immunoSEQ multiplex PCR; the TCRdb copy retains only in-frame clones and omits some. Its listing shows about 39,000 clones. CDR3 size: 14 residues. Germline V lookup: CDR1 MNHEY, CDR2 SMNVEV (reference sequence). Trimming took off 5 bases at V and 8 bases at J, with 18 bases between the two ends. This sequence was found in a woman in her 30s in good health and CMV-seropositive. The rearrangement links TRBV27 to TRBJ1-2; D not certain. Sequencing was carried out using PBMCs. Written as DNA, the CDR3 is TGTGCCAGCAGTACCCGTATCGATAGCGACGGCTACACCTTC. It translates to CASSTRIDSDGYTF.